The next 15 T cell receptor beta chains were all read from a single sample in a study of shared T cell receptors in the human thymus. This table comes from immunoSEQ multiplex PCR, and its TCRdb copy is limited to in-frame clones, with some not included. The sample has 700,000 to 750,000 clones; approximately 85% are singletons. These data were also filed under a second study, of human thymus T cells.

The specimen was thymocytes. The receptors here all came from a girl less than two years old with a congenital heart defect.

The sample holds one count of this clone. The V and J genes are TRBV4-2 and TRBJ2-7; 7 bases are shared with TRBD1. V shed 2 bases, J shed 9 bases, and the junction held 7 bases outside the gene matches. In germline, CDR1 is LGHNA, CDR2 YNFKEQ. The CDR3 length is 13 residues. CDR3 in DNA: TGTGCCAGCAGCCAACTTACAGGGGCAGGGCAGTACTTC. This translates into CASSQLTGAGQYF.

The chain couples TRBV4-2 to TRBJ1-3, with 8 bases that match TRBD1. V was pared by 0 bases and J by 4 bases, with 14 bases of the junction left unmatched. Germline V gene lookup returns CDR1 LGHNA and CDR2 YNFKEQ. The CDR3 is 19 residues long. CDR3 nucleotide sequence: TGTGCCAGCAGCCAAGATATGTCTGGGGGACAGGCCATCGGAAACACCATATATTTT. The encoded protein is CASSQDMSGGQAIGNTIYF.

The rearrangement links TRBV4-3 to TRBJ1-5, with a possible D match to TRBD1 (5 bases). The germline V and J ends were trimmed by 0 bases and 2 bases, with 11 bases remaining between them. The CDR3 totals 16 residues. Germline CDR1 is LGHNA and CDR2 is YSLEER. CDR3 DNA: TGCGCCAGCAGCCAAGAAGCAGGGAATGGCAATCAGCCCCAGCATTTT. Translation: CASSQEAGNGNQPQHF.

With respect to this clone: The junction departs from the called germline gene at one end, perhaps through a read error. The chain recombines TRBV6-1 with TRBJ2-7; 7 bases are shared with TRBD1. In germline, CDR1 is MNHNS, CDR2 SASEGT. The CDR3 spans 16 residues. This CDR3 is CASNEVLGTVDYEQYF. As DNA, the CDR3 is TGTGCCAGCAATGAAGTACTAGGGACAGTCGACTACGAGCAGTACTTC.

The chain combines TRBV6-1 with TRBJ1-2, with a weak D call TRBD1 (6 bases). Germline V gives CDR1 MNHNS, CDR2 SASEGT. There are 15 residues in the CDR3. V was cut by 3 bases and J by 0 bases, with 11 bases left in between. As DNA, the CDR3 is TGTGCCAGCAGTGAGGGACACGGAGCTAACTATGGCTACACCTTC. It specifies CASSEGHGANYGYTF.

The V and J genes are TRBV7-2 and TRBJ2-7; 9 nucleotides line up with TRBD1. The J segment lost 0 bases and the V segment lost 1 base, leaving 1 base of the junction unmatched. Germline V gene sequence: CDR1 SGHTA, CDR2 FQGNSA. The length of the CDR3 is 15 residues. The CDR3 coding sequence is TGTGCCAGCAGCTTAGGGGACAGGGTCTCCTACGAGCAGTACTTC. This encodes CASSLGDRVSYEQYF.

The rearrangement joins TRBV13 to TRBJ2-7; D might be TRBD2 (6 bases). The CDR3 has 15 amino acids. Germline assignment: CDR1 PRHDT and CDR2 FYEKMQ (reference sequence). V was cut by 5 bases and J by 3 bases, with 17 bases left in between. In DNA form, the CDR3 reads TGTGCCAGCAGCGCCAATGGGGGGAACCGCTACGAGCAGTACTTC. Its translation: CASSANGGNRYEQYF.

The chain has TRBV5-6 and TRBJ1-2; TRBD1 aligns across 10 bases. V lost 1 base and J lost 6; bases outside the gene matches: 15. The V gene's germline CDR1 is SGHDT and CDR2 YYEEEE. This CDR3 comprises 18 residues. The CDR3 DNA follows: TGTGCCAGCAGCTTGTTGGGGACAGGGGCCCCGAGGGGGCATGGCTACACCTTC. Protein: CASSLLGTGAPRGHGYTF.

CDR3 coding DNA: TGTGCCATCAGTGGAGGTACAGGGGCTAATGAAAAACTGTTTTTT. Its translation: CAISGGTGANEKLFF. V and J are TRBV10-3 and TRBJ1-4; 7 bases are a match to TRBD1. This CDR3 contains 15 residues. V dropped 4 bases and J dropped 3; count of bases not matched to a gene: 5. Looked up from germline, CDR1 is ENHRY and CDR2 is SYGVKD.

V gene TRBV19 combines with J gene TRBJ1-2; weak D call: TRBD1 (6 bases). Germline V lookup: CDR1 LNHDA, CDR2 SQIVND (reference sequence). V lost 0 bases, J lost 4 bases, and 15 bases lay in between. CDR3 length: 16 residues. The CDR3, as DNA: TGTGCCAGTAGTATAGAGGGGACACAGGCCGGCTATGGCTACACCTTC. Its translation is CASSIEGTQAGYGYTF.

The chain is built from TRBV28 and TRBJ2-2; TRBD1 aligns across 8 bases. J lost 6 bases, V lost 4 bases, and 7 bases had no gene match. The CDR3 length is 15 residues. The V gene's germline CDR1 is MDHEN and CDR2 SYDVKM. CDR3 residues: CASSSDRVSSGELFF. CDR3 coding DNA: TGTGCCAGCAGTTCGGACAGGGTTTCTTCCGGGGAGCTGTTTTTT. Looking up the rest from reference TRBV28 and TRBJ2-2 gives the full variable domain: DVKVTQSSRYLVKRTGEKVFLECVQDMDHENMFWYRQDPGLGLRLIYFSYDVKMKEKGDIPEGYSVSREKKERFSLILESASTNQTSMYLCASSSDRVSSGELFFGEGSRLTVL.

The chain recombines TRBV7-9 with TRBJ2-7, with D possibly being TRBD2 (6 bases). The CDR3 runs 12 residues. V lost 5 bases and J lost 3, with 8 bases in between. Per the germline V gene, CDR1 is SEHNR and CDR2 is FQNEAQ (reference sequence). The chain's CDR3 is CASSGGNYEQYF. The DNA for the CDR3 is TGTGCCAGCAGCGGCGGGAACTACGAGCAGTACTTC.

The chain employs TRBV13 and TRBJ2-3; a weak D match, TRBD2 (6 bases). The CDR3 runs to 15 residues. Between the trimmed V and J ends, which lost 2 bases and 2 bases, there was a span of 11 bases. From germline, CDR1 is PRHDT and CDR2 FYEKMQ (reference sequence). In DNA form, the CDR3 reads TGTGCCAGCAGCTTACGGGACTTCCTCACAGATACGCAGTATTTT. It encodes CASSLRDFLTDTQYF.

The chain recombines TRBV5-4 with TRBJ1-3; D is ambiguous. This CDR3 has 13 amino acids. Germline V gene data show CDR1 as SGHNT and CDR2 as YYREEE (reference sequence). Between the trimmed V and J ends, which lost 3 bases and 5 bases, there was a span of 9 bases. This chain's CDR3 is CASSYFPRNTIYF. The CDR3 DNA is TGTGCCAGCAGCTACTTTCCAAGAAACACCATATATTTT.

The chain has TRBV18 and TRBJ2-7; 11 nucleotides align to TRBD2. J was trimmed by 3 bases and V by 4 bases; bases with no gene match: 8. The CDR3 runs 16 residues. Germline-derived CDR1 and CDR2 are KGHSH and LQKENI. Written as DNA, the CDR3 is TGTGCCAGCTCACTGACCCTAGCGGGGGGCGGCTACGAGCAGTACTTC. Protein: CASSLTLAGGGYEQYF. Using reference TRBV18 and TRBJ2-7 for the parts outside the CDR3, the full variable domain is NAGVMQNPRHLVRRRGQEARLRCSPMKGHSHVYWYRQLPEEGLKFMVYLQKENIIDESGMPKERFSAEFPKEGPSILRIQQVVRGDSAAYFCASSLTLAGGGYEQYFGPGTRLTVT.